The clone carrying this T cell receptor (beta chain) was seen a single time. Its matching antigen is unknown. This entry is derived from a study of cytomegalovirus exposure and HLA in healthy donors. Overall study findings and caveats: Analyses of presence/absence relied on an assumption of roughly uniform sequencing depth across donors.

The CDR3 totals 11 residues. CDR1 is MGHDK, CDR2 SYGVNS, per germline. V was clipped by 5 bases and J by 4 bases, with 6 bases between them. In the PCR, 60 Vbeta and 13 Jbeta primers were used. The method was immunoSEQ multiplex PCR; TCRdb's version includes in-frame clones alone and lacks a portion of them. The sample yields 97,000 or so clones, approximately 82% seen once. Sequenced input: PBMCs. The chain joins TRBV25-1 to TRBJ2-7; D is ambiguous. The TCR was taken from a man between 35 and 55 years old in good health and CMV-seronegative. DNA of the CDR3: TGTGCCAGCAGTTACAGTTACGAGCAGTACTTC. Translating gives CASSYSYEQYF.